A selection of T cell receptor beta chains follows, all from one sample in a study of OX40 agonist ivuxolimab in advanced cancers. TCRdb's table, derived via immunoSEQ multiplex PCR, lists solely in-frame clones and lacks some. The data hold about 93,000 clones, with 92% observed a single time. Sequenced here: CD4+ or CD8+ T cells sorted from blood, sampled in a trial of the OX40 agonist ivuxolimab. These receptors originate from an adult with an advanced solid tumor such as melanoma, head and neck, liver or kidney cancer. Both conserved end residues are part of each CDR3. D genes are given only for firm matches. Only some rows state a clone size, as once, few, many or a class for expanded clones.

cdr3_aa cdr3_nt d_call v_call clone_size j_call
CSVGVGADEKLFF TGCAGCGTTGGTGTGGGGGCAGACGAAAAACTGTTTTTT NA TRBV29-1 once TRBJ1-4
CASSLNPLGRGDTQYF TGCGCCAGCAGCCTGAACCCCCTCGGGCGGGGAGATACGCAGTATTTT NA TRBV5-1 NA TRBJ2-3
CASREGDRVFGYTF TGTGCCAGCAGGGAAGGGGACAGGGTCTTTGGCTACACCTTC TRBD1 TRBV27 NA TRBJ1-2
CASSTGTSGYTGELFF TGTGCCAGTAGTACGGGGACTAGCGGATACACCGGGGAGCTGTTTTTT TRBD2 TRBV19 NA TRBJ2-2
CAAGTGTVNTEAFF TGTGCCGCAGGAACCGGGACAGTAAACACTGAAGCTTTCTTT TRBD1 TRBV30 NA TRBJ1-1
CASSWGPRAGVSYEQYF TGCGCCAGCAGCTGGGGACCGCGCGCGGGGGTGTCCTACGAGCAGTACTTC TRBD2 TRBV5-1 NA TRBJ2-7
CASSYMTGGEAFF TGTGCCAGCAGTTATATGACGGGGGGCGAAGCTTTCTTT NA TRBV6-5 NA TRBJ1-1
CASSTTGTVYNEQFF TGTGCCAGCAGCACTACCGGGACAGTCTACAATGAGCAGTTCTTC NA TRBV21-1 NA TRBJ2-1
CASSMRGAGPGTDTQYF TGTGCCAGTAGTATGCGGGGGGCCGGTCCCGGCACAGATACGCAGTATTTT TRBD2 TRBV19 NA TRBJ2-3
CSVDLFGAGGNTDTQYF TGCAGCGTTGACCTATTTGGAGCGGGGGGGAACACAGATACGCAGTATTTT TRBD2 TRBV29-1 NA TRBJ2-3
CASSDPETSGSSGANVLTF TGTGCCAGCAGTGACCCGGAGACTAGCGGGAGCTCTGGGGCCAACGTCCTGACTTTC TRBD2 TRBV9 NA TRBJ2-6
CASSSFYGYTF TGTGCCAGCAGCTCTTTCTATGGCTACACCTTC NA TRBV11-2 NA TRBJ1-2
CASSLGQSSGNTIYF TGTGCCAGCAGCTTAGGACAGTCCTCTGGAAACACCATATATTTT NA TRBV11-2 NA TRBJ1-3
CASSITELAGELFF TGTGCCAGTAGTATAACGGAGCTCGCCGGGGAGCTGTTTTTT NA TRBV19 NA TRBJ2-2